This T cell receptor beta chain stems from a study of CD8 T cells in Susac syndrome. RNA totalling 0.5 to 1 ug underwent reverse transcription with random hexamers. The authors amplified TCR beta CDR3 across 54 Vbeta and 13 Jbeta using immunoSEQ multiplex PCR. One entry per CDR3 protein, called by TCRdb with MiXCR from the immunoSEQ multiplex PCR reads. Among some 220,000 distinct CDR3 sequences, 95% were seen once, and the ten largest hold about 0.088%. The source of this sequence is a human donor with multiple sclerosis. The sequencing sample was made of CD4+ T cells from PBMCs.

CDR3 nucleotide sequence: TGCAGCGTTGACGGGACAGGGTCCTCCGGGGAGCTGTTTTTT. Its protein product is CSVDGTGSSGELFF. The chain links TRBV29-1 to TRBJ2-2; 9 positions match TRBD1. The germline V gene has CDR1 SQVTM and CDR2 ANQGSEA. The V and J ends lost 3 bases and 6 bases, in that order; junction bases with no gene match: 5. The CDR3 has 14 amino acids.